Presented here are 19 T cell receptor beta chains from one specimen sequenced in a study of T-cell reconstitution after alpha-beta-depleted transplantation in children. During its preparation, the TCRbeta library received unique molecular identifiers. TCRdb ran MiXCR on the PCR reads and lists one entry per CDR3 protein. This table has about 230,000 distinct CDR3 sequences, approximately 10% appearing once. The specimen was PBMCs, collected before TCRalphabeta/CD19-depleted stem cell transplant. Every receptor here comes from a child under two years old with acute myeloid leukemia, due to receive a stem cell transplant.

The chain uses TRBV27 and TRBJ1-2; 8 bases map to TRBD1. The germline CDR1 and CDR2 sequences are MNHEY and SMNVEV (reference sequence). This CDR3 spans 14 amino acids. J lost 1 base, V lost 5 bases, and 3 bases had no gene match. CDR3 nucleotide sequence: TGTGCCAGCAGTATGACAGGGGTTAACTATGGCTACACCTTC. Amino acids: CASSMTGVNYGYTF.

The sample holds many counts of this clonotype. The rearrangement joins TRBV12-3 or TRBV12-4 to TRBJ1-5; 7 nucleotides align to TRBD1. J was trimmed by 10 bases and V by 5 bases; bases with no gene match: 8. There are 13 residues in the CDR3. The DNA of the CDR3 is TGTGCCAGCAGTCCCGACAGGGTCGAACCCCAGCATTTT. Translating gives CASSPDRVEPQHF.

This clonotype was counted between two and nine times. The chain couples TRBV24-1 to TRBJ1-2; 7 bases align to TRBD1. CDR1 is KGHDR and CDR2 is SFDVKD in the germline V gene. The CDR3 length is 13 residues. The trim removed 6 bases at V and 3 bases at J, leaving 3 bases unmatched. The CDR3 reads CATSPGTDYGYTF. Here the CDR3 DNA reads TGTGCCACCAGTCCCGGGACAGACTATGGCTACACCTTC.

At least ten counts were recorded for this clonotype. The rearrangement links TRBV28 to TRBJ2-7; no definite D call. The V end lost 3 bases, the J end lost 3 bases, and 9 bases lay between the germline ends. The CDR3 has 13 residues. Germline-derived CDR1 and CDR2 are MDHEN and SYDVKM. The chain's CDR3 is CASSFALSYEQYF. The CDR3 nucleotides read TGTGCCAGCAGTTTTGCATTGAGCTACGAGCAGTACTTC. Full variable domain (missing parts from reference TRBV28 and TRBJ2-7): DVKVTQSSRYLVKRTGEKVFLECVQDMDHENMFWYRQDPGLGLRLIYFSYDVKMKEKGDIPEGYSVSREKKERFSLILESASTNQTSMYLCASSFALSYEQYFGPGTRLTVT.

This clonotype has a count of ten or more. The V and J genes are TRBV27 and TRBJ1-4; 7 bases line up with TRBD1. The ends lost 0 bases at V and 10 bases at J; junction bases unmatched: 11. Germline CDR1 is MNHEY and CDR2 is SMNVEV (reference sequence). The CDR3 sequence is 16 residues long. The CDR3 nucleotides read TGTGCCAGCAGTTTATCGCGGGACAGAGGGGTTGGAAAACTGTTTTTT. Translating it yields CASSLSRDRGVGKLFF.

The V call is TRBV7-2, the J call TRBJ2-5; TRBD2 might be the D (6 bases). Trimming removed 0 bases from V and 4 bases from J, with 9 bases in between. Germline CDR1 SGHTA, CDR2 FQGNSA. There are 14 residues in the CDR3. The CDR3 region has the DNA TGTGCCAGCAGCTTAGCGCGGGATTTAGAGACCCAGTACTTC. It yields the protein CASSLARDLETQYF.

This clonotype occurred many times. The rearrangement uses TRBV6-1 and TRBJ2-6; D is undetermined. V lost 1 base to trimming and J lost 4 bases, with 11 bases between them. CDR3 length: 16 residues. Per germline, CDR1 MNHNS and CDR2 SASEGT. CDR3 in amino acids: CASSEGVTSGANVLTF. CDR3 in DNA: TGTGCCAGCAGTGAAGGGGTCACGAGCGGGGCCAACGTCCTGACTTTC.

In this sample, this clonotype turned up many times. The chain employs TRBV6-5 and TRBJ1-5, with 7 bases fitting TRBD1. Germline CDR1 reads MNHEY; CDR2 reads SVGAGI. The CDR3 spans 15 residues. With 5 bases clipped from V and 2 bases from J, the junction kept 6 bases outside the gene matches. CDR3 loop: CASSLHDRGNQPQHF. The CDR3 nucleotides read TGTGCCAGCAGTCTACATGACAGGGGCAATCAGCCCCAGCATTTT.

This clonotype was counted at least ten times. This chain uses TRBV11-1 with TRBJ1-3; D is unresolved. Germline values: CDR1 SGHAT, CDR2 FQDESV (reference sequence). The CDR3 is made up of 13 amino acids. V lost 10 bases and J 0 bases, leaving 10 bases between the germline ends. CDR3 in DNA: TGTGCCACCATGTTGACCTCTGGAAACACCATATATTTT. It is translated as CATMLTSGNTIYF.

This clonotype appeared many times. V and J are TRBV5-1 and TRBJ2-7; 14 bases are a match to TRBD2. This CDR3 has 17 residues. V lost 0 bases and J lost 3; bases outside the gene matches: 5. Germline V lookup: CDR1 SGHRS, CDR2 YFSETQ. The CDR3 DNA reads as TGCGCCAGCAGCTTGGCCGGGACTAGCGGGAGTTTCTACGAGCAGTACTTC. Its protein is CASSLAGTSGSFYEQYF.

The V call is TRBV20-1, the J call TRBJ2-3; D unresolved. Trimming stripped 5 bases from V and 10 bases from J, with 13 bases between. Germline V gives CDR1 DFQATT, CDR2 SNEGSKA (reference sequence). This CDR3 is built from 11 residues. The CDR3 nucleotides read TGCAGTGCTCTACCAGCCACCGCGCAGTATTTT. This gives the protein CSALPATAQYF.

This clonotype was seen ten or more times. The V gene is TRBV6-2 or TRBV6-3, the J gene TRBJ2-1; the match to TRBD1 covers 7 bases. The CDR3 runs 12 residues. V shed 6 bases and J 12 bases; nucleotides not matched to a gene: 8. Germline lookup yields CDR1 MNHEY and CDR2 SVGEGT. DNA of the CDR3: TGTGCCAGCAGCCCCAGGGGGTTGGGGCAGTTCTTC. Translating it yields CASSPRGLGQFF.

In its sample, this clonotype was seen many times. This chain joins TRBV19 and TRBJ1-1; D is perhaps TRBD1 (6 bases). The CDR3 is made up of 14 amino acids. Germline V lookup: CDR1 LNHDA, CDR2 SQIVND (reference sequence). V was shortened by 5 bases and J by 5 bases, with 15 bases between the two germline ends. The CDR3 region is CASSFNRAGTEAFF. CDR3 bases: TGTGCCAGTAGTTTCAACAGGGCCGGGACTGAAGCTTTCTTT. Combining the CDR3 with reference TRBV19 and TRBJ1-1 gives the whole variable domain DGGITQSPKYLFRKEGQNVTLSCEQNLNHDAMYWYRQDPGQGLRLIYYSQIVNDFQKGDIAEGYSVSREKKESFPLTVTSAQKNPTAFYLCASSFNRAGTEAFFGQGTRLTVV.

Remarks on this clonotype: A read error may explain this, as a much larger clone is one base away. This chain uses TRBV20-1 with TRBJ2-3; 8 bases are shared with TRBD2. Germline CDR1 and CDR2: DFQATT and SNEGSKA (reference sequence). The CDR3 runs to 14 residues. The CDR3 protein is CSAAGGGITDMQYF. CDR3 nucleotides: TGCAGTGCGGCCGGGGGGGGAATCACAGATATGCAGTATTTT.

A few counts support this clonotype. The V and J genes are TRBV12-3 or TRBV12-4 and TRBJ2-3; 9 positions agree with TRBD1. V was pared by 1 base and J by 2 bases, with 4 bases of the junction left unmatched. The CDR3 sequence is 16 residues long. Written as DNA, the CDR3 is TGTGCCAGCAGTTTAGGACAGGGGGTGTCCACAGATACGCAGTATTTT. This sequence encodes CASSLGQGVSTDTQYF.

The J gene is TRBJ1-3, the V gene TRBV7-9; D is uncertain. CDR1 and CDR2 (germline): SEHNR, FQNEAQ (reference sequence). V lost 3 bases, J lost 2 bases, and 8 bases lay in between. CDR3 length equals 14 residues. The CDR3 nucleotides read TGTGCCAGCAGCTTGATGGGCGCTGGAAACACCATATATTTT. Its translation: CASSLMGAGNTIYF.

This clonotype was counted at least ten times. The chain employs TRBV20-1 and TRBJ2-5; 8 bases are a match to TRBD2. After removal of 4 bases from V and 7 bases from J, the junction contained 14 bases not matched to a gene. CDR1 and CDR2 (germline): DFQATT, SNEGSKA (reference sequence). This CDR3 comprises 15 residues. The CDR3 loop reads CSANFPGLAYGTQYF. CDR3 nucleotides: TGCAGTGCTAATTTCCCCGGACTAGCCTACGGGACCCAGTACTTC.

This clonotype was detected only a few times. This chain links TRBV5-1 with TRBJ2-7; TRBD1 aligns across 9 bases. The CDR3 contains 19 residues. Trimming removed 0 bases from V and 3 bases from J; junction bases left unmatched: 16. Germline V gene sequence: CDR1 SGHRS, CDR2 YFSETQ. This chain's CDR3 is CASSLAPNQGGQGFYEQYF. CDR3 bases: TGCGCCAGCAGCTTGGCCCCGAATCAAGGGGGACAGGGCTTCTACGAGCAGTACTTC.

The sample holds many counts of this clonotype. The gene calls are TRBV10-3 and TRBJ2-3; TRBD2 matches 9 bases. CDR1 is ENHRY, CDR2 SYGVKD, per germline. The CDR3 consists of 15 residues. With V trimmed by 6 bases and J by 0 bases, 4 bases remained unmatched. In nucleotides, the CDR3 is TGTGCCATCAGCGGACTAGCGTCTAGCACAGATACGCAGTATTTT. This sequence encodes CAISGLASSTDTQYF.